What follows describes a single T cell receptor (beta chain). This receptor's antigen is unknown. Qualities for individual bases were not recorded, and no much larger clone is one base off. Thawed unstimulated PBMCs were stained for CD3, CD4 and CD8 and FACS-sorted into CD3+CD4+ and CD3+CD8+ populations. Randomization to immunosuppression withdrawal applied to every one of the 8 studied subjects. The Qiagen DNeasy Blood and Tissue Kit was used for genomic DNA isolation. According to the germline V gene, CDR1 reads KGHSH and CDR2 reads LQKENI. The CDR3 starts with the cysteine, ends with the phenylalanine, and has 15 residues. Just CDR3 DNA is preserved here, 45 bases in frame from base 1. Between the V and J ends, shortened by 1 base and 6 bases respectively, the junction contains 16 bases. High-throughput TCRbeta CDR3 sequencing of frozen genomic DNA was performed by immunoSEQ, with PCR amplification, mapping, bias correction and internal controls included. From the authors' description of their analysis: Only productive rearrangements were retained, and each unique TCRbeta sequence was defined by its CDR3 nucleotide sequence together with its V and J gene. For classification of a sequence as donor-reactive, at least 5-fold expansion in CFSE-low cells relative to unstimulated pre-transplant cells and a frequency of at least 0.01% were required. To ensure at least 90% detection power, minimum frequency thresholds were set for each subject based on that subject's lowest-template unstimulated sample. Jensen-Shannon divergence between the top 1000 TCRbeta sequences post-transplant and pre-transplant was used to measure repertoire turnover. Changes in detection of donor-reactive sequences were tested with two-sided Fisher's exact tests. TCRdb's version of the immuneACCESS table is confined to in-frame rearrangements and falls short of the full clone set. An unresolved V gene accounts for under half of the shortfall where checked; the remainder is of unknown origin. V and J calls and clone size follow that table, whereas D and trimming were derived from the DNA. In this sample the table shows about 76,000 clones, roughly 83% of which occur a single time. Clones ranked in the top ten supply about 2.8% of the sample.

These data belong to a study of T cell clones after liver transplantation (dated 2019 in TCRdb). Context from the whole study: ITN030ST, the source of the samples, was a randomized trial that attempted immunosuppression withdrawal within 2 years of liver transplantation. After a pre-transplant mixed lymphocyte reaction, TCRbeta sequencing was used to pinpoint donor-reactive T cell clones, which were subsequently tracked in post-transplant blood. As an antigen-independent comparator for donor-reactive sequences, third party-reactive TCRbeta sequences were also identified from pre-transplant MLRs. Of the eight recipients, a few were HCV-positive, while the remaining recipients had been transplanted for non-autoimmune, non-viral indications. No induction therapy was given to the subjects, and standard immunosuppression was administered until randomization at 12-24 months post-transplant. To count as tolerant, a recipient had to stay completely off immunosuppression for at least one year without liver enzymes climbing beyond twice the upper limit of normal. Blood samples were collected pre-transplant, pre-randomization before withdrawal, and post-randomization after either full withdrawal or failed withdrawal. The studied cohort comprised 8 liver transplant recipients, 3 classified as tolerant and 5 as non-tolerant.

Broader findings and caveats from the paper: Low numbers of available donor cells limited the measurable donor-reactive repertoire in two subjects. The conclusions were preliminary, being limited by small, heterogeneous patient numbers and by non-standardized post-transplant time points. Without allograft tissue specimens, donor-reactive T cells may have migrated into the graft rather than being deleted. In 5 of 8 subjects, regardless of tolerance or HCV status, circulating donor-reactive CD4 TCRbeta sequences dropped significantly post-transplant. A greater decline was seen for donor-reactive sequences than for third party-reactive sequences, suggesting partial antigen-specific deletion unrelated to withdrawal success. When repertoire turnover was taken into account, detection of donor-reactive sequences was significantly reduced in 7 of 8 subjects for CD4 and in 8 of 8 subjects for CD8.

This clonotype was obtained from a human patient who received a liver transplant. Following a transplant, a fraction of the T cells may be traceable to the graft donor. The chain links TRBV18 with TRBJ2-7; TRBD2 is possibly the D segment (6 matching bases). The sample here was CD4+ T cells from blood, taken at the 22-month timepoint. The CDR3 protein sequence reads: CASSPQGLTPSEQYF. The DNA reads as follows: TGTGCCAGCTCACCACAGGGACTGACGCCTTCCGAGCAGTACTTC.